This TCR beta chain was recovered during a study of early stage breast cancer tumors. The CDR3 spans 13 residues. With V trimmed by 7 bases and J by 6 bases, 2 bases remained unmatched. Germline loops: CDR1 MNHEY, CDR2 SVGAGI. Tumor samples used roughly 20-55 mg of diced tissue. Generated by immunoSEQ multiplex PCR, the TCRdb table keeps only in-frame clones and is missing some. The sample lists 25,000 to 30,000 clones, about three fifths seen once, with 7% to 9% in the top ten. Input material: breast tumor tissue. The gene calls are TRBV6-5 and TRBJ2-1, with 11 bases fitting TRBD1. The TCR originated in a person aged 50-59 years with breast cancer. The CDR3 loop reads CASTGTGGNEQFF. The CDR3 DNA follows: TGTGCCAGCACGGGGACAGGGGGCAATGAGCAGTTCTTC.